A single TCR beta chain is shown here with its context. With 10 bases removed from V and 5 bases from J, the gap between germline ends came to 18 bases. Germline CDR1 and CDR2: SNHLY and FYNNEI. The CDR3 sequence is 14 residues long. This sample was taken from a study of blood T cell repertoires in COVID-19. Whole-study context: In each case, the material was cDNA or gDNA derived from T cells, B-cell-depleted T cells, or PBMCs.

Across over 20 US areas, participants ranged in age from 18 to 89 years. Authors' analysis steps: Quantification of nucleated cells was approximated via reference gene primer amplification. Generated by immunoSEQ multiplex PCR, the TCRdb table keeps only in-frame clones and is missing some. The DNA was the basis for D and trimming; V, J and clone size are from that table. The data hold fewer than 250,000 clones, with approximately 88% observed a single time. The rearrangement joins TRBV2 to TRBJ2-1; tentative D call: TRBD2 (5 bases). The clonotype originates from a woman in her 30s with acute COVID-19. Sequencing input: PBMCs or T cells enriched from blood (not recorded which). The CDR3 protein is CATSRGSTDNEQFF. The CDR3 nucleotides are TGTGCCACCTCTCGAGGGTCCACCGACAATGAGCAGTTCTTC.